The 17 T cell receptor beta chains given below trace back to one sample, sequenced in a study of post-analysis software for immune sequencing data. Whole-study findings and limits: Among 5 or 6 TRBV segments more frequent in patients than controls were TRBV5-6, TRBV5-1 and TRBV20-1.

These receptors lack a known antigen. Each TCR beta cDNA library carried unique molecular identifiers. TCRdb called the PCR reads again in MiXCR, with one record for every CDR3 protein. This table has about 260,000 distinct CDR3 sequences, roughly a third appearing once. The sample consisted of blood. The receptors here all came from a girl aged 10 to 17 with multiple sclerosis.

This chain joins TRBV28 and TRBJ2-2; 8 nucleotides line up with TRBD1. The CDR3 is 15 residues long. The germline gives CDR1 MDHEN, CDR2 SYDVKM. The ends lost 7 bases at V and 3 bases at J; junction bases unmatched: 7. The CDR3 DNA is TGTGCCAGCAACCCCAGGGGGCTCGACACCGGGGAGCTGTTTTTT. It translates to CASNPRGLDTGELFF.

This clonotype was recorded many times. The chain has TRBV24-1 and TRBJ2-3; TRBD1 is a possible D gene (6 bases). Germline lookup yields CDR1 KGHDR and CDR2 SFDVKD. V was trimmed by 5 bases and J by 3 bases, leaving 23 bases between them. This CDR3 has 18 amino acids. CDR3 in amino acids: CATSGAEVGRGVTDTQYF. The DNA for the CDR3 is TGTGCCACCAGTGGGGCGGAGGTAGGCAGGGGAGTGACAGATACGCAGTATTTT.

The rearrangement uses TRBV4-3 and TRBJ2-1; maybe TRBD1 (5 bases). The germline V gene has CDR1 LGHNA and CDR2 YSLEER. CDR3 size: 13 residues. V lost 1 base and J 10 bases, leaving 11 bases between the germline ends. This chain's CDR3 is CASSQVRQGEQFF. The CDR3 DNA is TGCGCCAGCAGCCAAGTACGGCAGGGCGAGCAGTTCTTC.

This clonotype was found many times. The chain recombines TRBV7-2 with TRBJ1-2; 7 nucleotides align to TRBD1. V lost 0 bases, J lost 7 bases, and 8 bases stayed unmatched. Germline CDR1 and CDR2: SGHTA and FQGNSA. The CDR3 totals 15 residues. For the CDR3, the DNA is TGTGCCAGCAGCTTAGCGGCAGGGGGGAGGCCTGGCTACACCTTC. Protein sequence: CASSLAAGGRPGYTF.

In this sample, this clonotype turned up many times. The chain recombines TRBV6-1 with TRBJ2-1, with 10 bases fitting TRBD1. The germline CDR1 and CDR2 sequences are MNHNS and SASEGT. This CDR3 comprises 13 residues. Unmatched junction bases numbered 5, after V lost 8 bases and J lost 7 bases. CDR3 in amino acids: CASWGQGRNEQFF. As DNA, the CDR3 is TGTGCCAGCTGGGGACAGGGGCGGAATGAGCAGTTCTTC.

This clonotype was observed a handful of times. A much larger clone sits a single nucleotide away, making a read error possible. The chain employs TRBV10-2 and TRBJ2-5; possible D gene TRBD1, 5 bases. Germline CDR1 reads WSHSY; CDR2 reads SAAADI. The V and J ends lost 0 bases and 3 bases respectively, with 17 bases between them. The CDR3 covers 17 residues. This chain's CDR3 is CASSESFGRTRKETQYF. CDR3 bases: TGCGCCAGCAGTGAGTCTTTCGGGCGGACAAGGAAAGAGACCCAGTACTTC.

This clonotype appeared many times. The CDR3 bases are TGTGCCAGCAGCCAACCCTTGAACGGGGGACAAGAGACCCAGTACTTC. Protein: CASSQPLNGGQETQYF. This chain links TRBV4-2 with TRBJ2-5, with a tentative D call TRBD2 (6 bases). Germline CDR1 reads LGHNA; CDR2 reads YNFKEQ. CDR3 size: 16 residues. V lost 2 bases to trimming and J lost 2 bases, with 15 bases between them.

The chain employs TRBV9 and TRBJ2-5; D ambiguous. The CDR3 is 14 residues long. In germline, CDR1 is SGDLS, CDR2 YYNGEE. V was shortened by 4 bases and J by 2 bases, with 12 bases between the two germline ends. CDR3 sequence reads: CASSPRTKQETQYF. The DNA for the CDR3 is TGTGCCAGCAGCCCGCGGACGAAACAAGAGACCCAGTACTTC.

The rearrangement links TRBV19 to TRBJ2-1; no firm D call. V lost 4 bases to trimming and J lost 2 bases, with 21 bases between them. CDR3 length: 18 residues. The germline gives CDR1 LNHDA, CDR2 SQIVND (reference sequence). The DNA for the CDR3 is TGTGCCAGTAGTAATACCCCGGGTCTCGTGGGCCCCTACAATGAGCAGTTCTTC. Translated, it gives CASSNTPGLVGPYNEQFF.

The chain recombines TRBV7-8 with TRBJ2-3; perhaps TRBD2 as D (6 bases). Germline V gene data show CDR1 as SGHVS and CDR2 as FQNEAQ. The V end was cut by 8 bases, the J end by 6 bases, with 18 bases between. The CDR3 spans 14 residues. In DNA, the CDR3 is TGTGCCAGCTGCTCGGCCGGGACTTGGGATACGCAGTATTTT. Translation: CASCSAGTWDTQYF.

This clonotype came up many times. The genes are TRBV7-2 and TRBJ2-1; 8 bases are shared with TRBD2. CDR1 is SGHTA and CDR2 is FQGNSA in the germline V gene. The V segment lost 1 base and the J segment 1 base; nucleotides outside the gene matches: 9. This CDR3 is built from 18 residues. The CDR3 DNA reads as TGTGCCAGCAGCTTAGAGCCCTTAGCGGGAACTTCCTACAATGAGCAGTTCTTC. Residues: CASSLEPLAGTSYNEQFF.

Ten or more counts support this clonotype. This chain connects TRBV7-2 to TRBJ1-2; 9 positions match TRBD1. With 2 bases clipped from V and 6 bases from J, the junction kept 1 base outside the gene matches. The CDR3 is made up of 13 amino acids. From germline, CDR1 is SGHTA and CDR2 FQGNSA. CDR3 DNA: TGTGCCAGCAGCTTACACAGGGGGCATGGCTACACCTTC. It is translated as CASSLHRGHGYTF.

A note on this clonotype: This may come from a read error, since a much larger clone is one base off. V gene TRBV7-7 combines with J gene TRBJ2-5; 11 bases fit TRBD2. The germline CDR1 and CDR2 sequences are SSHAT and FNYEAQ (reference sequence). Trimming took 5 bases from V and 11 from J; bases not matched to a gene: 13. The CDR3 has 15 residues. The CDR3: CASSALAGGYNEQYF. In nucleotides, the CDR3 is TGTGCCAGCAGCGCCCTAGCGGGGGGTTACAATGAGCAGTACTTC. The complete variable domain, with remaining parts taken from reference TRBV7-7 and TRBJ2-5, reads GAGVSQSPRYKVTKRGQDVTLRCDPISSHATLYWYQQALGQGPEFLTYFNYEAQPDKSGLPSDRFSAERPEGSISTLTIQRTEQRDSAMYRCASSALAGGYNEQYFGPGTRLLVL.

This clonotype was detected many times. J is TRBJ2-1 and V is TRBV5-1; 10 bases are shared with TRBD2. Trimming at V came to 4 bases and at J to 10 bases, leaving 11 bases not matched to a gene. Germline V gene lookup returns CDR1 SGHRS and CDR2 YFSETQ. The CDR3 consists of 15 residues. CDR3 nucleotides: TGCGCCAGCAGCCCGGATCTAGCGGGAGTGAGGGAGCAGTTCTTC. Its translation: CASSPDLAGVREQFF.

This chain connects TRBV4-2 to TRBJ1-3, with D possibly being TRBD1 (6 bases). This CDR3 region has 14 residues. Germline lookup yields CDR1 LGHNA and CDR2 YNFKEQ. With 2 bases removed from V and 4 bases from J, the gap between germline ends came to 9 bases. CDR3 bases: TGTGCCAGCAGCCAACAGGGGTCCGGAAACACCATATATTTT. Residues: CASSQQGSGNTIYF.

This clonotype was counted many times. This sequence joins TRBV2 and TRBJ2-5; 7 bases agree with TRBD1. The CDR3 runs 14 residues. Germline loops: CDR1 SNHLY, CDR2 FYNNEI. The V segment lost 5 bases and the J segment 6 bases; nucleotides outside the gene matches: 9. CDR3 nucleotide sequence: TGTGCCAGCAGTCAAGACAGGGACGTGCAGACCCAGTACTTC. It specifies CASSQDRDVQTQYF.

This clonotype was counted at least ten times. V gene TRBV6-5 combines with J gene TRBJ2-4; D possibly uses TRBD1 or TRBD2 (7 bases each). This CDR3 has 13 amino acids. The ends were cut back, 7 bases at V and 8 bases at J, with 15 bases in the middle. The germline V gene has CDR1 MNHEY and CDR2 SVGAGI. DNA for the CDR3: TGTGCCAGCATGGGAGGGGGCTTGGACATTCAGTACTTC. Translating gives CASMGGGLDIQYF.